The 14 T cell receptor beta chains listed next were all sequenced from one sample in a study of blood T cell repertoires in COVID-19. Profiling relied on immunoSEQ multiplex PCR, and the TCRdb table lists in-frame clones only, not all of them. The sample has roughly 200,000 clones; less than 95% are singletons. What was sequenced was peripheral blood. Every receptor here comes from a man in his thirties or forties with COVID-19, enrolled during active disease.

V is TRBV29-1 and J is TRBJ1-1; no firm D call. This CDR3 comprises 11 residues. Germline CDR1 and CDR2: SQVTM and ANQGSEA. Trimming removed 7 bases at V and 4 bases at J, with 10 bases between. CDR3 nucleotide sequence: TGCAGCGGTGAGGTGAGCACTGAAGCTTTCTTT. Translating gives CSGEVSTEAFF.

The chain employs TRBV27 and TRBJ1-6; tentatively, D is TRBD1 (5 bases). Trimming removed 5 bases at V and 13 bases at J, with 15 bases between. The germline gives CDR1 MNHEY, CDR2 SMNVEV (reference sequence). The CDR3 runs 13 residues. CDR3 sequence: CASSPTVPSPLHF. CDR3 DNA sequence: TGTGCCAGCAGTCCGACAGTGCCTTCCCCCCTCCACTTT.

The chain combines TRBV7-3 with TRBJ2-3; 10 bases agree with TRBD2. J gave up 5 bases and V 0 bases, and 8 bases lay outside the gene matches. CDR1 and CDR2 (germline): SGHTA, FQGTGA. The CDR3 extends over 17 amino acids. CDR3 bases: TGTGCCAGCAGCTTAACCATCCGAGCGGGGGGGCAAGATACGCAGTATTTT. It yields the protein CASSLTIRAGGQDTQYF.

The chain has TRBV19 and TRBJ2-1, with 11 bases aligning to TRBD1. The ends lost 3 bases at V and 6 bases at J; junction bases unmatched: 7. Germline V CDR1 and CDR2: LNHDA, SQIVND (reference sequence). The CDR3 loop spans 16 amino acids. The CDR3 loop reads CASSISSGQGGNEQFF. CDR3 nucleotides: TGTGCCAGTAGTATTAGCTCGGGACAGGGGGGCAATGAGCAGTTCTTC.

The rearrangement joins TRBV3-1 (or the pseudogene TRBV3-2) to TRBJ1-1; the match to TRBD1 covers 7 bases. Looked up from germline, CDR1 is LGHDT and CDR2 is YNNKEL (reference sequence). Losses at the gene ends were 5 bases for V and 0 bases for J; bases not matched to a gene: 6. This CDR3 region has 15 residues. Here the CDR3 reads CASSYRGGMNTEAFF. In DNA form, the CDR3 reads TGTGCCAGCAGCTACAGGGGTGGGATGAACACTGAAGCTTTCTTT.

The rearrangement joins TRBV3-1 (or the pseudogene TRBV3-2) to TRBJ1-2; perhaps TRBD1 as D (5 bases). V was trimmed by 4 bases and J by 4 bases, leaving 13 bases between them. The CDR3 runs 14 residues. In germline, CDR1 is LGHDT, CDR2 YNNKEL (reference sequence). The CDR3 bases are TGTGCCAGCAGCCGTACAAGGGGCGCCTATGGCTACACCTTC. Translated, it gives CASSRTRGAYGYTF.

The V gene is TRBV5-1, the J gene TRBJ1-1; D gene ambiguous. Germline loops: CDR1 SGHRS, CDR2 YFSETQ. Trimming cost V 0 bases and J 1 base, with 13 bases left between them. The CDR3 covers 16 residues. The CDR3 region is CASSLEAATQNTEAFF. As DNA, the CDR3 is TGCGCCAGCAGCTTGGAGGCAGCGACTCAGAACACTGAAGCTTTCTTT.

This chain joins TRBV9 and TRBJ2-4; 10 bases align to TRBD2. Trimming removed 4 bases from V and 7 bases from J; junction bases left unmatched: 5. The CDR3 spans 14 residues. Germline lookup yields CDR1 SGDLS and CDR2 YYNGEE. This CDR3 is CASSFSGGSNIQYF. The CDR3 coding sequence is TGTGCCAGCAGCTTTAGCGGGGGGTCGAACATTCAGTACTTC. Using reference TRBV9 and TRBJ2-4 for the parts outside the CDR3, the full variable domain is DSGVTQTPKHLITATGQRVTLRCSPRSGDLSVYWYQQSLDQGLQFLIQYYNGEERAKGNILERFSAQQFPDLHSELNLSSLELGDSALYFCASSFSGGSNIQYFGAGTRLSVL.

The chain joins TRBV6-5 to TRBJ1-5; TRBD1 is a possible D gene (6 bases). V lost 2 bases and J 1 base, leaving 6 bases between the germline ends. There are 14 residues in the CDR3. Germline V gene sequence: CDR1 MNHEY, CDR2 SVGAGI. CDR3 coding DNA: TGTGCCAGCAGTTACAGGGGGAGCAATCAGCCCCAGCATTTT. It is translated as CASSYRGSNQPQHF.

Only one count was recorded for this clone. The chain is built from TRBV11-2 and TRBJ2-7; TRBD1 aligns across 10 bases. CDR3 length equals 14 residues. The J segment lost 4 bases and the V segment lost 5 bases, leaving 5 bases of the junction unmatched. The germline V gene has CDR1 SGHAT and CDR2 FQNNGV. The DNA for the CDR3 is TGTGCCAGCAGCGAGACAGGGGGCTTGTACGAGCAGTACTTC. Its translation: CASSETGGLYEQYF. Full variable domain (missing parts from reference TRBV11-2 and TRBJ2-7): EAGVAQSPRYKIIEKRQSVAFWCNPISGHATLYWYQQILGQGPKLLIQFQNNGVVDDSQLPKDRFSAERLKGVDSTLKIQPAKLEDSAVYLCASSETGGLYEQYFGPGTRLTVT.

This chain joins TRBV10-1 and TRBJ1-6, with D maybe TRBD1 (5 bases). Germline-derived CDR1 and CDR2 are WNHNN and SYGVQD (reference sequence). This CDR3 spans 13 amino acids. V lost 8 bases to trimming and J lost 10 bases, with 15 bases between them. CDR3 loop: CASVGGESSPLHF. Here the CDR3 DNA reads TGCGCCAGCGTGGGGGGGGAAAGCTCACCCCTCCACTTT.

Here the CDR3 reads CASSVEGFANTEAFF. The CDR3 coding sequence is TGTGCCAGCAGCGTAGAGGGGTTCGCGAACACTGAAGCTTTCTTT. The chain has TRBV9 and TRBJ1-1; tentatively, D is TRBD1 (5 bases). CDR3 size: 15 residues. Trimming removed 0 bases from V and 1 base from J, with 10 bases in between. CDR1 and CDR2 from the germline V gene are SGDLS and YYNGEE.

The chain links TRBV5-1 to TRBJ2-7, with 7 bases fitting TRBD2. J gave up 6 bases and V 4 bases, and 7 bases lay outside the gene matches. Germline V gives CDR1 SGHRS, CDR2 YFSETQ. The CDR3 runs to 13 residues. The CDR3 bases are TGCGCCAGCAGCACTGGGGAGGGTGGCGAGCAGTACTTC. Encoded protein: CASSTGEGGEQYF.

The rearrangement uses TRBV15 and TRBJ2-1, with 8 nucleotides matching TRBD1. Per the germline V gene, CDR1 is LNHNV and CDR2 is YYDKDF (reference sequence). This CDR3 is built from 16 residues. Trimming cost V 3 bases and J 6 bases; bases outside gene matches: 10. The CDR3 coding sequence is TGTGCCACCAGCAGTGTGGGGACAGGTTTCTCCAATGAGCAGTTCTTC. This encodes CATSSVGTGFSNEQFF.